The rows below give T cell receptor beta chains drawn from one sample of a study of blood T cell repertoires in COVID-19. The data were produced by immunoSEQ multiplex PCR, yet TCRdb's version contains in-frame clones alone and is incomplete. In the table there are about 100,000 clones, around 90% of which are singletons. Sequenced material: peripheral blood. Every receptor here comes from a woman aged 55 to 70 with acute or convalescent COVID-19. Both conserved end residues are part of each CDR3. The D gene is left open where the match is weak. For some rows the clone size is stated as once, few or many, or as a class when expanded; others skip it.

d_gene	v_gene	j_gene	abundance	CDR3aa	CDR3nt
NA	TRBV16	TRBJ2-1	NA	CASSQSWGHNEQFF	TGTGCCAGCAGCCAATCCTGGGGCCACAATGAGCAGTTCTTC
NA	TRBV27	TRBJ1-1	NA	CASSFGHTGEAFF	TGTGCCAGCAGTTTTGGACACACTGGTGAAGCTTTCTTT
NA	TRBV9	TRBJ2-2	NA	CASSVVGSGELNTGELFF	TGTGCCAGCAGCGTAGTAGGGAGTGGGGAGCTTAACACCGGGGAGCTGTTTTTT
TRBD1	TRBV5-5	TRBJ2-7	NA	CASSVGTGLFGEQYF	TGTGCCAGCAGCGTCGGGACAGGGCTTTTTGGGGAGCAGTACTTC
TRBD1	TRBV28	TRBJ1-2	NA	CASSLGQGLAGYTF	TGTGCCAGCAGTTTGGGACAGGGGCTTGCTGGCTACACCTTC
TRBD1	TRBV6-1	TRBJ1-2	NA	CASSETPGQGLGYTF	TGTGCCAGCAGTGAAACCCCGGGACAGGGTCTGGGCTACACCTTC
NA	TRBV28	TRBJ2-1	NA	CASSAPGEAREQFF	TGTGCCAGCAGCGCCCCGGGGGAGGCGCGGGAGCAGTTCTTC
TRBD2	TRBV11-3	TRBJ2-1	NA	CASSFLAGSYNEQFF	TGTGCCAGCAGCTTTTTAGCGGGCTCCTACAATGAGCAGTTCTTC
NA	TRBV7-9	TRBJ1-3	NA	CASSLEAGMGGNTIYF	TGTGCCAGCAGCTTAGAGGCGGGTATGGGAGGAAACACCATATATTTT
NA	TRBV28	TRBJ2-5	NA	CASSKQVSLETQYF	TGTGCCAGCAGTAAACAGGTATCCCTCGAGACCCAGTACTTC
TRBD1	TRBV5-1	TRBJ1-1	NA	CASSPDRDTEAFF	TGCGCCAGCAGCCCGGACAGGGACACTGAAGCTTTCTTT
NA	TRBV20-1	TRBJ2-1	NA	CSASRDSLYNEQFF	TGCAGTGCTAGTCGGGACTCCCTATACAATGAGCAGTTCTTC
NA	TRBV28	TRBJ1-1	NA	CASSLWQANTEAFF	TGTGCCAGCAGTTTATGGCAGGCGAACACTGAAGCTTTCTTT
NA	TRBV11-3	TRBJ2-1	NA	CASSLGQGTHGQFF	TGTGCCAGCAGCTTAGGGCAGGGGACCCATGGGCAGTTCTTC
TRBD2	TRBV11-3	TRBJ2-1	NA	CASSFSGTEQFF	TGTGCCAGCAGCTTCAGCGGGACTGAGCAGTTCTTC
NA	TRBV29-1	TRBJ1-3	NA	CSVESLLSLSGNTIYF	TGCAGCGTTGAATCGCTACTAAGCCTCTCTGGAAACACCATATATTTT
NA	TRBV24-1	TRBJ2-1	NA	CATSRDSRYNEQFF	TGTGCCACCTCCCGGGACTCGCGCTACAATGAGCAGTTCTTC
TRBD2	TRBV3-1/TRBV3-2	TRBJ2-5	once	CASSQDWRGQETQYF	TGTGCCAGCAGCCAAGATTGGCGGGGGCAAGAGACCCAGTACTTC
NA	TRBV24-1	TRBJ2-2	few	CATSDPGLSNTGELFF	TGTGCCACCAGTGACCCAGGGCTATCGAACACCGGGGAGCTGTTTTTT
TRBD2	TRBV25-1	TRBJ2-2	few	CASSEFSGRVGELFF	TGTGCCAGCAGTGAATTTAGCGGGAGGGTGGGGGAGCTGTTTTTT
NA	TRBV6-5	TRBJ1-4	NA	CASSPFGGANEKLFF	TGTGCCAGCAGTCCTTTCGGGGGTGCTAATGAAAAACTGTTTTTT
TRBD1	TRBV11-2	TRBJ1-1	few	CASSLGTGVLAFF	TGTGCCAGCAGCTTGGGGACAGGGGTTTTAGCTTTCTTT
TRBD2	TRBV5-1	TRBJ2-5	NA	CASSLRSGSRETQYF	TGCGCCAGCAGCTTGAGGAGCGGGAGCCGAGAGACCCAGTACTTC
NA	TRBV7-8	TRBJ1-1	NA	CASSLPGNTEAFF	TGTGCCAGCAGCTTGCCAGGGAACACTGAAGCTTTCTTT
TRBD1	TRBV28	TRBJ1-6	NA	CATTKGQGSSPLHF	TGTGCCACCACGAAGGGACAGGGGAGTTCACCCCTCCACTTT
NA	TRBV7-8	TRBJ2-1	NA	CASSLAAAARGTNEQFF	TGTGCCAGCAGCTTAGCGGCGGCGGCTCGCGGGACGAATGAGCAGTTCTTC
NA	TRBV3-1/TRBV3-2	TRBJ2-3	NA	CASSQVDGNSQYF	TGTGCCAGCAGCCAAGTTGACGGGAATTCGCAGTATTTT
NA	TRBV9	TRBJ1-1	NA	CASSVSPRDMNTEAFF	TGTGCCAGCAGCGTCTCACCTAGGGACATGAACACTGAAGCTTTCTTT
NA	TRBV2	TRBJ2-1	NA	CASSKGVLDYEQFF	TGTGCCAGCAGTAAAGGGGTTTTAGACTATGAGCAGTTCTTC
TRBD1	TRBV5-1	TRBJ1-4	once	CASSLGGTGTTNEKLFF	TGCGCCAGCAGCTTGGGGGGGACAGGAACAACTAATGAAAAACTGTTTTTT
NA	TRBV18	TRBJ1-5	NA	CASSNGQNLNQPQHF	TGTGCCAGCTCCAACGGACAAAATCTCAATCAGCCCCAGCATTTT
NA	TRBV6-1	TRBJ1-5	NA	CASSEARGGGQPQHF	TGTGCCAGCAGTGAAGCGCGCGGGGGCGGTCAGCCCCAGCATTTT
NA	TRBV19	TRBJ1-5	NA	CASSFVRQPQHF	TGTGCCAGTAGCTTCGTGCGGCAGCCCCAGCATTTT
NA	TRBV15	TRBJ1-2	few	CATSRDWGGGYTF	TGTGCCACCAGCAGAGATTGGGGGGGAGGCTACACCTTC
TRBD2	TRBV9	TRBJ2-1	NA	CASSPSGRGLYNEQFF	TGTGCCAGCAGCCCTAGCGGGAGGGGCCTATACAATGAGCAGTTCTTC
TRBD2	TRBV5-4	TRBJ2-2	NA	CASSPPASGRGIPGELFF	TGTGCCAGCAGCCCCCCGGCTAGCGGGAGGGGCATTCCCGGGGAGCTGTTTTTT
TRBD1	TRBV19	TRBJ1-2	NA	CASSTGQGRLHYGYTF	TGTGCCAGTAGTACTGGACAGGGGCGACTCCACTATGGCTACACCTTC
TRBD1	TRBV6-5	TRBJ2-7	NA	CASSLGQGSAYEQYF	TGTGCCAGCAGTCTCGGACAGGGGAGTGCCTACGAGCAGTACTTC
NA	TRBV19	TRBJ2-3	NA	CASSKGLEEDTQYF	TGTGCCAGTAGTAAGGGACTGGAGGAGGATACGCAGTATTTT
TRBD2	TRBV5-1	TRBJ2-5	once	CASSLASSGTQETQYF	TGCGCCAGCAGCTTGGCATCTAGCGGAACACAAGAGACCCAGTACTTC
NA	TRBV18	TRBJ1-6	NA	CASSPGKAGSPLHF	TGTGCCAGCTCACCGGGGAAGGCGGGCTCACCCCTCCACTTT
NA	TRBV13	TRBJ2-7	NA	CASSFNTGSYEQYF	TGTGCCAGCAGCTTCAATACAGGCTCCTACGAGCAGTACTTC
TRBD1	TRBV28	TRBJ1-2	NA	CASSTPRGRSYGYTF	TGTGCCAGCAGTACCCCCAGGGGGCGAAGCTATGGCTACACCTTC
NA	TRBV27	TRBJ1-1	NA	CASSFRGERTEAFF	TGTGCCAGCAGTTTTCGGGGAGAGCGAACTGAAGCTTTCTTT
NA	TRBV7-6	TRBJ2-7	few	CASSLDRINEQYF	TGTGCCAGCAGCCTGGACAGAATCAACGAGCAGTACTTC
NA	TRBV6-6	TRBJ2-5	NA	CASSALGARETQYF	TGTGCCAGCAGTGCCCTAGGGGCTAGGGAGACCCAGTACTTC